This TCR beta chain came from a study of T cell repertoires in cytomegalovirus infection. About the research overall: It can be stated that public TCR beta signatures indicated CMV infection as well as a matching HLA type. General study results and limits: The response measured ex vivo was dominated by TCR beta clonotypes (HLA-C-restricted and CMV-specific). Carriers of CMV and the relevant HLA type were discriminated by public TCR beta frequency.

This clonotype was counted many times. Antigen: not known. CDR1 and CDR2 (germline): MNHNS, SASEGT. V shed 2 bases and J 1 base; nucleotides not matched to a gene: 7. The CDR3 runs to 16 residues. MiXCR, applied by TCRdb to the reads, yields one record per CDR3 protein. The data contain around 100,000 distinct CDR3 sequences, approximately 15% of them seen just once; the ten biggest clones take up more than 7%. Sequenced sample: PBMCs. This TCR was sampled from a human donor in good health (CMV status not recorded). Some clones in this sample may be carry-over from other donors' samples. The chain carries TRBV6-1 and TRBJ2-7; TRBD2 matches 8 bases. This chain's CDR3 is CASSERGGRRSYEQYF. The CDR3 DNA reads TGTGCCAGCAGTGAACGCGGGGGGCGCAGGTCCTACGAGCAGTACTTC.